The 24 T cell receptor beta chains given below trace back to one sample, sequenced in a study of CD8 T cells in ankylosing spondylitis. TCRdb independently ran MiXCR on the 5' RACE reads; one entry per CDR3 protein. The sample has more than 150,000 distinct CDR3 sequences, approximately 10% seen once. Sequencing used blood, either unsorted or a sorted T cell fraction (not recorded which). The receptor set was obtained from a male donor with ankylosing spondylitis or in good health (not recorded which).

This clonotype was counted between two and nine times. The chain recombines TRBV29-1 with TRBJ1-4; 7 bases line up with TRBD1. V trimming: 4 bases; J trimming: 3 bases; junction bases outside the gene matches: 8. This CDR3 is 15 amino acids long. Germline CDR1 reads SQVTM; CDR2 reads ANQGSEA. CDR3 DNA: TGCAGCGTTGGCGGCAGGGGGAGATCTAATGAAAAACTGTTTTTT. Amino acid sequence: CSVGGRGRSNEKLFF. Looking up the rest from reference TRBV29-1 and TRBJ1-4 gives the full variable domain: SAVISQKPSRDICQRGTSLTIQCQVDSQVTMMFWYRQQPGQSLTLIATANQGSEATYESGFVIDKFPISRPNLTFSTLTVSNMSPEDSSIYLCSVGGRGRSNEKLFFGSGTQLSVL.

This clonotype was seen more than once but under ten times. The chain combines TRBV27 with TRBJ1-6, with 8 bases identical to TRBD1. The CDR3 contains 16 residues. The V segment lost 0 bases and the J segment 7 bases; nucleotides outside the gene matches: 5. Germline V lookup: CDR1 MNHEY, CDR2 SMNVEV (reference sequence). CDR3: CASSLSTGVGNSPLHF. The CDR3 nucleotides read TGTGCCAGCAGTTTATCGACAGGGGTGGGGAATTCACCCCTCCACTTT.

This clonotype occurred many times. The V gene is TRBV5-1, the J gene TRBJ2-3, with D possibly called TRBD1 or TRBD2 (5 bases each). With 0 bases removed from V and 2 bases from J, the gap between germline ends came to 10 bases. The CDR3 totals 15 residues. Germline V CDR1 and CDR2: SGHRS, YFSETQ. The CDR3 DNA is TGCGCCAGCAGCTTGGCGGGACCATCCACAGATACGCAGTATTTT. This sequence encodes CASSLAGPSTDTQYF.

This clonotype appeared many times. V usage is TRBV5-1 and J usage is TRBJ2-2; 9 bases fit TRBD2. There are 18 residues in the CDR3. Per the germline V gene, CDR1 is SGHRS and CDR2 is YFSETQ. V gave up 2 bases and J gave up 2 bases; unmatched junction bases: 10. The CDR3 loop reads CASSFSASGRLNTGELFF. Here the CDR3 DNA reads TGCGCCAGCAGCTTTTCTGCGAGCGGGAGGTTAAACACCGGGGAGCTGTTTTTT.

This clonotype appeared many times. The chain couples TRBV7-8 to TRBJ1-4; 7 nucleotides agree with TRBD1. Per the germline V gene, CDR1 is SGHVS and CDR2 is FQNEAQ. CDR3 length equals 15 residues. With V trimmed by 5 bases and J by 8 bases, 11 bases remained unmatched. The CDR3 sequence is CASSISGGVEEKLFF. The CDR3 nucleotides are TGTGCCAGCAGCATCTCAGGGGGTGTGGAGGAAAAACTGTTTTTT.

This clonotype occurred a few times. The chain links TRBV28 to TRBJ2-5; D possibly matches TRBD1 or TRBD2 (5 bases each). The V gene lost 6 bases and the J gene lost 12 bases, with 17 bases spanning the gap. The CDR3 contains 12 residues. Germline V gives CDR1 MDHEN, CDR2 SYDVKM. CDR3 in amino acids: CASRTPGTTKYF. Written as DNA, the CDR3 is TGTGCCAGCAGAACCCCCGGGACGACAAAGTACTTC.

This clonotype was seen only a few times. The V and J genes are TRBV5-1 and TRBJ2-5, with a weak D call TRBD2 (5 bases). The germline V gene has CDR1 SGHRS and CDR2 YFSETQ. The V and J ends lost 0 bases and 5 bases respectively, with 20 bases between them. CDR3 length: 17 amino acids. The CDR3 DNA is TGCGCCAGCAGCTTGGGGCTAGCAACGCATAAATCGGAGACCCAGTACTTC. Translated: CASSLGLATHKSETQYF. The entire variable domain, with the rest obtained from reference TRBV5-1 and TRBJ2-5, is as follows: KAGVTQTPRYLIKTRGQQVTLSCSPISGHRSVSWYQQTPGQGLQFLFEYFSETQRNKGNFPGRFSGRQFSNSRSEMNVSTLELGDSALYLCASSLGLATHKSETQYFGPGTRLLVL.

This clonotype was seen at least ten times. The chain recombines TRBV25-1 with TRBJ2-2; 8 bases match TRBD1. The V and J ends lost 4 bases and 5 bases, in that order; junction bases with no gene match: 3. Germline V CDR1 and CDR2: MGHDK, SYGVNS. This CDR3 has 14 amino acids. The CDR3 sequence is CASSARTGTGELFF. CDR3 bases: TGTGCCAGCAGTGCCAGGACAGGGACCGGGGAGCTGTTTTTT.

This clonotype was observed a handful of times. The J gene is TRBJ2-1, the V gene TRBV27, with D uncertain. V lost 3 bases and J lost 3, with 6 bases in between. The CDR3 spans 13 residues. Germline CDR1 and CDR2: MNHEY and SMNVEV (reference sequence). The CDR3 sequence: CASSFSGYNEQFF. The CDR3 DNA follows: TGTGCCAGCAGTTTCTCAGGCTACAATGAGCAGTTCTTC.

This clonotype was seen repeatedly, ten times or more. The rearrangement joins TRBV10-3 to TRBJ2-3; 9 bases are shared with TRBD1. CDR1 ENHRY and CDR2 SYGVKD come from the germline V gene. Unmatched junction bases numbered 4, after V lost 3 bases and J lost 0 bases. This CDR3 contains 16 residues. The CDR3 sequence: CAISDRDRVSTDTQYF. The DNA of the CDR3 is TGTGCCATCAGTGATCGGGACAGGGTCAGCACAGATACGCAGTATTTT.

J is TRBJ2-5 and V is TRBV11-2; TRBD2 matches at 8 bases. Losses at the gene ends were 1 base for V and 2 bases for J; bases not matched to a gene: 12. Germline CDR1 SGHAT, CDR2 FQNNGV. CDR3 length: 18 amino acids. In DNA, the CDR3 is TGTGCCAGCAGCTTAGGGTCCGGGGGGGCCATCGGACAAGAGACCCAGTACTTC. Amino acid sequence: CASSLGSGGAIGQETQYF.

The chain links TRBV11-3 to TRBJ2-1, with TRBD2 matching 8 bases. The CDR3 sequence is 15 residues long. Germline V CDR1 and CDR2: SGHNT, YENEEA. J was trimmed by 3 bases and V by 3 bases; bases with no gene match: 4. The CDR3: CASSFSSGLYNEQFF. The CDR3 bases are TGTGCCAGCAGCTTCTCTAGCGGGCTCTACAATGAGCAGTTCTTC. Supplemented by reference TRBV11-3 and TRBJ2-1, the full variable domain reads EAGVVQSPRYKIIEKKQPVAFWCNPISGHNTLYWYLQNLGQGPELLIRYENEEAVDDSQLPKDRFSAERLKGVDSTLKIQPAELGDSAVYLCASSFSSGLYNEQFFGPGTRLTVL.

The CDR3 loop reads CGLATDTQYF. The CDR3 nucleotides are TGCGGCCTTGCCACAGATACGCAGTATTTT. This chain links TRBV29-1 with TRBJ2-3; D ambiguous. This CDR3 contains 10 residues. The germline V gene encodes CDR1 SQVTM and CDR2 ANQGSEA.

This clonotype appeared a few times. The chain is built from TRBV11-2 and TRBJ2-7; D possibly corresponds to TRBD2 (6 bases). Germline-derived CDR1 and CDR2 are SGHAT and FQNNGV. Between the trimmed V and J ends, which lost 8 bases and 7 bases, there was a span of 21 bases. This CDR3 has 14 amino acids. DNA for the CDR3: TGTGCCAGCCGCCAAATGGTCTTCCGGGGGGAGCAGTACTTC. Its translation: CASRQMVFRGEQYF.

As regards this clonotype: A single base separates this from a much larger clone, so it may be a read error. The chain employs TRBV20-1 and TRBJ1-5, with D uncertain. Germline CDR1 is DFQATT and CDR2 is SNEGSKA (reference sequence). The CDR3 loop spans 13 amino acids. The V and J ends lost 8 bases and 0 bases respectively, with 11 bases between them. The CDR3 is CSTTRYSNQPQHF. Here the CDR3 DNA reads TGCAGTACAACAAGATATAGCAATCAGCCCCAGCATTTT.

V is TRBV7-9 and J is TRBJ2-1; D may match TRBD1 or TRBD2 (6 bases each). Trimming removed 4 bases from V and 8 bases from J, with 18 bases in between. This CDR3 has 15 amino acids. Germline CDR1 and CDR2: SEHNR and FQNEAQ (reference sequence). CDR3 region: CASSSPGRGLDEQFF. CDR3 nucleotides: TGTGCCAGCAGCTCGCCGGGACGGGGGCTCGATGAGCAGTTCTTC.

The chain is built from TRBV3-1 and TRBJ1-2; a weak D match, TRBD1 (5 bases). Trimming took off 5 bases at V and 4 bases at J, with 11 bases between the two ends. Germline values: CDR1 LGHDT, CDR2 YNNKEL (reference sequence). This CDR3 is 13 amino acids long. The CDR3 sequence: CASSFRELYGYTF. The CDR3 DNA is TGTGCCAGCAGCTTCAGGGAGCTCTATGGCTACACCTTC. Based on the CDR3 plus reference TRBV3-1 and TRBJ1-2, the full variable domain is DTAVSQTPKYLVTQMGNDKSIKCEQNLGHDTMYWYKQDSKKFLKIMFSYNNKELIINETVPNRFSPKSPDKAHLNLHINSLELGDSAVYFCASSFRELYGYTFGSGTRLTVV.

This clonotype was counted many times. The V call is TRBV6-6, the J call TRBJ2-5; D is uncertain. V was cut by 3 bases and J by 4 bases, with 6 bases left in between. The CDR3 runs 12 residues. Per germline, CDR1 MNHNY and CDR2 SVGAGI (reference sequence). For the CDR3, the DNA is TGTGCCAGCAGTTATTGGGGAGAGACCCAGTACTTC. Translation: CASSYWGETQYF.

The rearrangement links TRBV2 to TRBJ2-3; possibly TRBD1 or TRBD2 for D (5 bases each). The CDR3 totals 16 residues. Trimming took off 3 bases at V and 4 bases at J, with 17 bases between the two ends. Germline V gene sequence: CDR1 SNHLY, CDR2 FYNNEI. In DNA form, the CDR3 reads TGTGCCAGCAGTGACAGCCGGGACGACAGTCCAGATACGCAGTATTTT. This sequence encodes CASSDSRDDSPDTQYF. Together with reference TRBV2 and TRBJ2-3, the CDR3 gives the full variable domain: EPEVTQTPSHQVTQMGQEVILRCVPISNHLYFYWYRQILGQKVEFLVSFYNNEISEKSEIFDDQFSVERPDGSNFTLKIRSTKLEDSAMYFCASSDSRDDSPDTQYFGPGTRLTVL.

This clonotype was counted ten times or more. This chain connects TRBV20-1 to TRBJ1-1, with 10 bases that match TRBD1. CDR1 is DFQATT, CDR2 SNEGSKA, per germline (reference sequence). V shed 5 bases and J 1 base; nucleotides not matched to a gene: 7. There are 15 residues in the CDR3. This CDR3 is CSADAGTGANTEAFF. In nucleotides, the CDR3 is TGCAGTGCTGACGCCGGGACAGGGGCGAACACTGAAGCTTTCTTT.

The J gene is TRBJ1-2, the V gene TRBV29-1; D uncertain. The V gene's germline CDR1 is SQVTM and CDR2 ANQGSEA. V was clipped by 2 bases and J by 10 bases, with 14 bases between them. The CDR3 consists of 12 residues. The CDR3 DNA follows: TGCAGCGTTGAAATGGTTGCCAACGACTACACCTTC. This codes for CSVEMVANDYTF.

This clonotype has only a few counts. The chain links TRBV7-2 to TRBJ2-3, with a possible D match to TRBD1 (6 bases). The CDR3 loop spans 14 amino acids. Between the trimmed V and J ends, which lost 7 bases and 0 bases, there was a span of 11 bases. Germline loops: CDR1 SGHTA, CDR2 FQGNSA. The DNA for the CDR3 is TGTGCCAGCACCCCTGACAGGAGCACAGATACGCAGTATTTT. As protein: CASTPDRSTDTQYF.

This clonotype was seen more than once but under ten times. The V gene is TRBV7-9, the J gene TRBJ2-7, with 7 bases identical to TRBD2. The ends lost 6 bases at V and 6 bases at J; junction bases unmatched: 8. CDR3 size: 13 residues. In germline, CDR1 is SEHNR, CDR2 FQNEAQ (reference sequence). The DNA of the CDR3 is TGTGCCAGCAGACTCGGTGGGGGGGTCGAGCAGTACTTC. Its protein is CASRLGGGVEQYF.

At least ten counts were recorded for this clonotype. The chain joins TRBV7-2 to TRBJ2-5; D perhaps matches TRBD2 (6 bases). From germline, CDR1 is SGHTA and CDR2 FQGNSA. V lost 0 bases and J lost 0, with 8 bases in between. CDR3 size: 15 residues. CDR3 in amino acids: CASSLAGGYQETQYF. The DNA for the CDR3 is TGTGCCAGCAGCTTAGCGGGGGGTTACCAAGAGACCCAGTACTTC.